This record looks at one T cell receptor (beta chain) sequence and its context. The CDR3 is 13 amino acids. The germline CDR1 and CDR2 sequences are LNHDA and SQIVND (reference sequence). The trim removed 10 bases at V and 4 bases at J, leaving 4 bases unmatched. These data belong to a study of beta chain features in type 1 diabetes. Sequenced material consisted of expressed TCRB transcripts (all of the isolated RNA was reverse transcribed). This table comes from immunoSEQ multiplex PCR, and its TCRdb copy is limited to in-frame clones, with some not included. The table has 400,000 to 500,000 clones, over 11% seen once.

The source material was naive CD4+ T cells from blood. The receptor was derived from a man under 40 in good health. The chain links TRBV19 to TRBJ2-2, with TRBD1 matching 9 bases. The CDR3 region is CATQGAGTGELFF. The CDR3 bases are TGTGCCACACAGGGGGCTGGCACCGGGGAGCTGTTTTTT.